These 9 T cell receptor beta chains originate from one sample sequenced in a study of radiotherapy plus CTLA-4 blockade in lung cancer. Clones were sequenced by immunoSEQ multiplex PCR, and TCRdb holds only the in-frame ones, with some missing. The table includes tens of thousands of clones, 70% to 80% detected once. Sequenced here: peripheral blood, sampled from a patient treated with radiotherapy plus ipilimumab. These receptor sequences come from a human donor with non-small cell lung cancer who had a complete response to radiotherapy plus ipilimumab.

The chain recombines TRBV4-1 with TRBJ2-3; TRBD2 matches at 8 bases. The germline V gene encodes CDR1 MGHRA and CDR2 YSYEKL. The J segment lost 5 bases and the V segment lost 1 base, leaving 11 bases of the junction unmatched. This CDR3 comprises 17 residues. In DNA, the CDR3 is TGCGCCAGCAGCCAAGTCAGTCTCGGGAGGGCCGAAGATACGCAGTATTTT. It is translated as CASSQVSLGRAEDTQYF.

This clone was recorded once. The rearrangement uses TRBV7-9 and TRBJ1-2; 11 bases line up with TRBD1. V was clipped by 4 bases and J by 6 bases; unmatched bases: 4. The CDR3 runs to 14 residues. Germline values: CDR1 SEHNR, CDR2 FQNEAQ (reference sequence). In DNA form, the CDR3 reads TGTGCCAGCAGCTCCGGACAGGGGGCGGATGGCTACACCTTC. This encodes CASSSGQGADGYTF.

V usage is TRBV7-8 and J usage is TRBJ1-2, with a weak D call TRBD1 (5 bases). Trimming cost V 5 bases and J 8 bases, with 12 bases left between them. This CDR3 region has 12 residues. CDR1 SGHVS and CDR2 FQNEAQ come from the germline V gene. CDR3 bases: TGTGCCAGCAGCCCGTCGACAGTCGGCTACACCTTC. Its translation is CASSPSTVGYTF.

The J gene is TRBJ2-4, the V gene TRBV19; 10 bases agree with TRBD2. In germline, CDR1 is LNHDA, CDR2 SQIVND (reference sequence). This CDR3 has 18 amino acids. The V and J ends lost 5 bases and 0 bases, in that order; junction bases with no gene match: 10. The CDR3 DNA is TGTGCCAGTAGTTGGGCAGATAGCGGGGGGAGAGCCAAAAACATTCAGTACTTC. Translating gives CASSWADSGGRAKNIQYF.

The chain recombines TRBV19 with TRBJ2-7; TRBD1 matches 9 bases. This CDR3 spans 17 amino acids. CDR1 and CDR2 (germline): LNHDA, SQIVND (reference sequence). The V gene end was trimmed by 6 bases and the J gene end by 1 base; junction bases not matched to a gene: 13. CDR3 region: CASSPWGQGVTSYEQYF. The DNA of the CDR3 is TGTGCCAGTAGCCCGTGGGGACAGGGAGTTACTTCCTACGAGCAGTACTTC. Supplemented by reference TRBV19 and TRBJ2-7, the full variable domain reads DGGITQSPKYLFRKEGQNVTLSCEQNLNHDAMYWYRQDPGQGLRLIYYSQIVNDFQKGDIAEGYSVSREKKESFPLTVTSAQKNPTAFYLCASSPWGQGVTSYEQYFGPGTRLTVT.

About this clone itself: Other DNA sequences within the sample encode an identical CDR3. This rearrangement joins TRBV5-1 to TRBJ1-1; TRBD1 agrees at 9 bases. The CDR3 covers 15 residues. Germline lookup yields CDR1 SGHRS and CDR2 YFSETQ. The V segment lost 4 bases and the J segment 1 base; nucleotides outside the gene matches: 5. In DNA form, the CDR3 reads TGCGCCAGCAGCCGAACGGGACAGGGGAACACTGAAGCTTTCTTT. The encoded protein is CASSRTGQGNTEAFF. The full variable domain, in which reference TRBV5-1 and TRBJ1-1 provide the parts outside the CDR3, is KAGVTQTPRYLIKTRGQQVTLSCSPISGHRSVSWYQQTPGQGLQFLFEYFSETQRNKGNFPGRFSGRQFSNSRSEMNVSTLELGDSALYLCASSRTGQGNTEAFFGQGTRLTVV.

Only one count was recorded for this clone. The chain's CDR3 is CASSYSGPDTQYF. The CDR3 nucleotides read TGTGCCAGCAGTTACTCGGGGCCAGATACGCAGTATTTT. The gene calls are TRBV6-6 and TRBJ2-3; the D gene is possibly TRBD1 (5 bases). Per the germline V gene, CDR1 is MNHNY and CDR2 is SVGAGI (reference sequence). This CDR3 has 13 residues. V was trimmed by 0 bases and J by 4 bases, leaving 5 bases between them.

The chain combines TRBV10-3 with TRBJ2-7; 10 bases fit TRBD1. J gave up 3 bases and V 6 bases, and 5 bases lay outside the gene matches. The V gene's germline CDR1 is ENHRY and CDR2 SYGVKD. This CDR3 has 14 amino acids. The CDR3 here is CAIRPTGGGYEQYF. The CDR3 DNA is TGTGCCATCAGACCGACAGGGGGCGGCTACGAGCAGTACTTC.

The V and J genes are TRBV29-1 and TRBJ1-1; TRBD1 matches 10 bases. Germline V gives CDR1 SQVTM, CDR2 ANQGSEA. Trimming cost V 3 bases and J 0 bases; bases outside gene matches: 4. The CDR3 sequence is 15 residues long. CDR3 DNA sequence: TGCAGCGTTGACCGGGACAGGGGAATGAACACTGAAGCTTTCTTT. It translates to CSVDRDRGMNTEAFF.